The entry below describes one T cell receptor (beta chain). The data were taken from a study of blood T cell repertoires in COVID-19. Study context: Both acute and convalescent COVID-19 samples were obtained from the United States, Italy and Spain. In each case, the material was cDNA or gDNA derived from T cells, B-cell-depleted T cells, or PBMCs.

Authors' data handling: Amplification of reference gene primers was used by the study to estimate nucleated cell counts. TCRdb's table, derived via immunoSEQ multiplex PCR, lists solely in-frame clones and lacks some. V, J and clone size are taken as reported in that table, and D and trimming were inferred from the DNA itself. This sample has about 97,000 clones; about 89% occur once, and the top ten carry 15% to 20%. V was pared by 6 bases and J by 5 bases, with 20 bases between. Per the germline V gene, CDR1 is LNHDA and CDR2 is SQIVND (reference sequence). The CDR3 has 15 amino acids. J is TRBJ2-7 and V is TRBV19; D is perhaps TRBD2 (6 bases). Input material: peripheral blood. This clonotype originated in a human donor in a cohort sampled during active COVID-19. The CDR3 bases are TGTGCCAGTAGACGCGGGGCGGGGCCTGAGCACGAGCAGTACTTC. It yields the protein CASRRGAGPEHEQYF.